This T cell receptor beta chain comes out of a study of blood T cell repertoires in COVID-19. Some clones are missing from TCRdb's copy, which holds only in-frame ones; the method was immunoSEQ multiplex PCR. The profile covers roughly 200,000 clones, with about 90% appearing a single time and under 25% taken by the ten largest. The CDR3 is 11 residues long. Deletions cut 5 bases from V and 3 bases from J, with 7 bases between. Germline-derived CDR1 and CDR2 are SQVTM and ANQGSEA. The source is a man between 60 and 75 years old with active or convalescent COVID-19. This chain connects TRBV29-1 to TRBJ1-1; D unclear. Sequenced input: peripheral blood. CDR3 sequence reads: CSVREDTEAFF. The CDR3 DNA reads TGCAGCGTTAGGGAGGACACTGAAGCTTTCTTT. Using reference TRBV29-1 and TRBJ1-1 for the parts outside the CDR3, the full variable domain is SAVISQKPSRDICQRGTSLTIQCQVDSQVTMMFWYRQQPGQSLTLIATANQGSEATYESGFVIDKFPISRPNLTFSTLTVSNMSPEDSSIYLCSVREDTEAFFGQGTRLTVV.